Listed below are T cell receptor beta chains from one sample, sequenced in a study of vaccination and CD4 T cells after COVID-19. Their recognized antigens are unknown. One entry per CDR3 protein results from TCRdb running MiXCR on the PCR reads. Of some 16,000 distinct CDR3 sequences in the sample, approximately 63% were seen once. Sequenced input: CD4+ T cells from blood, cultured in vitro. Source of these receptors: a human donor who had recovered from COVID-19. The CDR3 runs from the conserved cysteine through the conserved F or W. The D gene is left open where the match is weak.

d_call: TRBD1; v_call: TRBV20-1; cdr3_aa: CSAQGQGASYEQYF
d_call: NA; v_call: TRBV20-1; cdr3_aa: CSAYRVLTMNTEAFF
d_call: NA; v_call: TRBV7-2; cdr3_aa: CASRRVASTDTQYF
d_call: NA; v_call: TRBV29-1; cdr3_aa: CSVRGNHGYTF
d_call: NA; v_call: TRBV19; cdr3_aa: CASSIVPGMNTEAFF
d_call: NA; v_call: TRBV6-5; cdr3_aa: CASSYLGDSYNEQFF
d_call: NA; v_call: TRBV6-5; cdr3_aa: CASSYSRGEGGYTF
d_call: NA; v_call: TRBV18; cdr3_aa: CASSPLSGANTEAFF
d_call: NA; v_call: TRBV10-3; cdr3_aa: CAMGRSGENNSPLHF
d_call: TRBD2; v_call: TRBV6-1; cdr3_aa: CASKRLAGDNYEQYF
d_call: NA; v_call: TRBV5-4; cdr3_aa: CASSLGGYNEQFF
d_call: NA; v_call: TRBV10-1; cdr3_aa: CASSESSSYNEQFF
d_call: NA; v_call: TRBV20-1; cdr3_aa: CSARDGGASTDTQYF
d_call: NA; v_call: TRBV7-9; cdr3_aa: CASSLGQGLNEQYF
d_call: NA; v_call: TRBV11-2; cdr3_aa: CASSLAGAPWLDTGELFF
d_call: NA; v_call: TRBV28; cdr3_aa: CASSLGTANTEAFF
d_call: NA; v_call: TRBV2; cdr3_aa: CASMGYSPLHF
d_call: TRBD1; v_call: TRBV28; cdr3_aa: CASSTGGYGYTF
d_call: TRBD1; v_call: TRBV27; cdr3_aa: CASSLSPGQAPNEQYF
d_call: NA; v_call: TRBV7-8; cdr3_aa: CASSLARGPSSYNEQFF
d_call: NA; v_call: TRBV6-5; cdr3_aa: CASSYQSRGLVEAFF
d_call: NA; v_call: TRBV27; cdr3_aa: CASSLSDSGELFF
d_call: TRBD1; v_call: TRBV2; cdr3_aa: CASSERWRDRYTGNQPQHF
d_call: NA; v_call: TRBV20-1; cdr3_aa: CSGRTRDNSPLHF
d_call: NA; v_call: TRBV20-1; cdr3_aa: CSARALLGGRYEQYF
d_call: TRBD1; v_call: TRBV20-1; cdr3_aa: CSASKGQVSSYEQYF
d_call: NA; v_call: TRBV28; cdr3_aa: CASSLPLRGPQETQYF
d_call: TRBD1; v_call: TRBV12-3/TRBV12-4; cdr3_aa: CASRLAGQVNTEAFF
d_call: NA; v_call: TRBV27; cdr3_aa: CASSLGGTTYEQYF
d_call: TRBD1; v_call: TRBV28; cdr3_aa: CASSFPVGTVYEQYF
d_call: NA; v_call: TRBV20-1; cdr3_aa: CSARAETQYF
d_call: NA; v_call: TRBV6-1; cdr3_aa: CASTKLSGNTEAFF
d_call: TRBD1; v_call: TRBV6-1; cdr3_aa: CASSQVRGQGNQPQHF